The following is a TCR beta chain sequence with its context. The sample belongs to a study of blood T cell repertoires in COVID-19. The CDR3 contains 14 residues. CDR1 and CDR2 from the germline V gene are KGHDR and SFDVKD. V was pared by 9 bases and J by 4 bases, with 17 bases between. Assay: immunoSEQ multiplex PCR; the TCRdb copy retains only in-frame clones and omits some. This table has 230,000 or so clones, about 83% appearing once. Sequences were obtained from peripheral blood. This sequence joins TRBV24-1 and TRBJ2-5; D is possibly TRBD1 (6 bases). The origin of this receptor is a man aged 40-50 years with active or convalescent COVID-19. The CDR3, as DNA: TGTGCCACCGGAACGTGGGGGCGAGGAGAGACCCAGTACTTC. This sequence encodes CATGTWGRGETQYF.